The clone carrying this T cell receptor (beta chain) turned up a few times. This specimen belongs to a study of shared clonotypes between healthy human individuals. Sequencing used immunoSEQ multiplex PCR; TCRdb keeps in-frame clones, though not all of them. The sample holds some 1.1 million clones, roughly 77% seen once. Per germline, CDR1 SGDLS and CDR2 YYNGEE. The ends lost 3 bases at V and 7 bases at J; junction bases unmatched: 9. This CDR3 spans 15 amino acids. The rearrangement uses TRBV9 and TRBJ1-4; TRBD1 aligns across 7 bases. The sequence was obtained from a man aged 18 to 29 in good health. Some clones in this sample may be carry-over from other donors' samples. Sequences were obtained from memory CD4+ T cells from PBMCs. The subset was: CD45RA-negative fraction. The CDR3 DNA is TGTGCCAGCAGCGACGACAGGGAAGAGGCTGAAAAACTGTTTTTT. This encodes CASSDDREEAEKLFF.